Presented here are 28 T cell receptor beta chains from one specimen sequenced in a study of graft-versus-host responses after intestinal transplantation. The data were produced by immunoSEQ multiplex PCR, yet TCRdb's version contains in-frame clones alone and is incomplete. The sample shows roughly 70,000 clones, roughly 92% of them seen only once. The sample in question was bone marrow, obtained roughly 110 weeks after intestinal transplantation. The receptors come from a human patient who received an intestinal transplant, so some T cells may come from the graft donor.

V usage is TRBV5-1 and J usage is TRBJ2-6; TRBD2 matches 8 bases. The V gene end was trimmed by 1 base and the J gene end by 0 bases; junction bases not matched to a gene: 0. The CDR3 is 16 amino acids. CDR1 SGHRS and CDR2 YFSETQ come from the germline V gene. For the CDR3, the DNA is TGCGCCAGCAGCTTGACTAGCGGCTCTGGGGCCAACGTCCTGACTTTC. Amino acid sequence: CASSLTSGSGANVLTF.

The gene calls are TRBV30 and TRBJ2-3, with 7 bases identical to TRBD2. Trimming took 1 base from V and 1 from J; bases not matched to a gene: 8. The CDR3 spans 16 residues. The germline gives CDR1 GTSNPN, CDR2 SVGIG (reference sequence). The CDR3 protein is CAWSALGGVGTDTQYF. The CDR3 DNA reads as TGTGCCTGGAGTGCCCTTGGGGGGGTGGGCACAGATACGCAGTATTTT. Looking up the rest from reference TRBV30 and TRBJ2-3 gives the full variable domain: SQTIHQWPATLVQPVGSPLSLECTVEGTSNPNLYWYRQAAGRGLQLLFYSVGIGQISSEVPQNLSASRPQDRQFILSSKKLLLSDSGFYLCAWSALGGVGTDTQYFGPGTRLTVL.

This chain connects TRBV7-9 to TRBJ1-1; 8 nucleotides line up with TRBD1. The trim removed 5 bases at V and 4 bases at J, leaving 3 bases unmatched. The CDR3 runs to 13 residues. Germline CDR1 reads SEHNR; CDR2 reads FQNEAQ (reference sequence). The CDR3 reads CASSGQGGTEAFF. The CDR3 DNA is TGTGCCAGCAGCGGACAGGGTGGCACTGAAGCTTTCTTT.

The chain is built from TRBV6-1 and TRBJ2-3; D is unresolved. The germline V gene has CDR1 MNHNS and CDR2 SASEGT. The CDR3 covers 15 residues. V shed 2 bases and J shed 5 bases, with 14 bases lying between them. Written as DNA, the CDR3 is TGTGCCAGCAGTGAAATAATATTGGGTGGAGATACGCAGTATTTT. Encoded protein: CASSEIILGGDTQYF.

In DNA, the CDR3 is TGTGCCAGCAGTGCCCCCCGGGACTCGCATCAAGAGACCCAGTACTTC. Amino acid sequence: CASSAPRDSHQETQYF. The gene calls are TRBV28 and TRBJ2-5; tentative D call: TRBD2 (6 bases). From germline, CDR1 is MDHEN and CDR2 SYDVKM. The CDR3 extends over 16 amino acids. V was cut by 5 bases and J by 2 bases, with 18 bases left in between.

V and J are TRBV11-1 and TRBJ2-1; 9 bases are a match to TRBD1. J gave up 9 bases and V 5 bases, and 11 bases lay outside the gene matches. The CDR3 runs to 15 residues. The V gene's germline CDR1 is SGHAT and CDR2 FQDESV (reference sequence). CDR3 amino acids: CASSPTPGQGTEQFF. CDR3 coding DNA: TGTGCCAGCAGCCCTACTCCGGGACAGGGAACTGAGCAGTTCTTC.

This clone appeared a single time. The chain combines TRBV6-6 with TRBJ1-6, with 7 bases fitting TRBD1. The CDR3 length is 15 residues. With V trimmed by 2 bases and J by 6 bases, 4 bases remained unmatched. Germline CDR1 is MNHNY and CDR2 is SVGAGI (reference sequence). CDR3 loop: CASSYPNRGNSPLHF. The CDR3 DNA reads TGTGCCAGCAGTTACCCCAACAGGGGTAATTCACCCCTCCACTTT.

The chain is built from TRBV27 and TRBJ1-1; D may be TRBD1 (5 bases). CDR1 and CDR2 from the germline V gene are MNHEY and SMNVEV (reference sequence). The CDR3 covers 13 residues. V shed 5 bases and J shed 1 base, with 8 bases lying between them. The CDR3 here is CASSVRENTEAFF. In DNA form, the CDR3 reads TGTGCCAGCAGTGTCAGGGAGAACACTGAAGCTTTCTTT.

The rearrangement uses TRBV6-1 and TRBJ1-2, with TRBD1 as a possible D gene (5 bases). The V gene's germline CDR1 is MNHNS and CDR2 SASEGT. V was clipped by 4 bases and J by 4 bases, with 16 bases between them. This CDR3 is 15 amino acids long. This CDR3 reads CASSVEWDPSYGYTF. CDR3 nucleotides: TGTGCCAGCAGTGTCGAATGGGACCCGTCCTATGGCTACACCTTC.

The genes are TRBV19 and TRBJ2-7; 14 positions match TRBD2. The ends lost 5 bases at V and 3 bases at J; junction bases unmatched: 9. The CDR3 extends over 17 amino acids. The germline V gene has CDR1 LNHDA and CDR2 SQIVND (reference sequence). In DNA form, the CDR3 reads TGTGCCAGTAGTGACCCGGGACTAGCGGGAGAAAACTACGAGCAGTACTTC. Amino acids: CASSDPGLAGENYEQYF.

The chain combines TRBV6-6 with TRBJ1-2, with a possible D match to TRBD1 (5 bases). The CDR3 runs 14 residues. Trimming stripped 4 bases from V and 4 bases from J, with 13 bases between. Germline CDR1 MNHNY, CDR2 SVGAGI (reference sequence). The CDR3 is CASSLPGTVYGYTF. CDR3 DNA sequence: TGTGCCAGCAGTTTACCAGGGACGGTCTATGGCTACACCTTC.

The V and J genes are TRBV9 and TRBJ2-3, with D maybe TRBD1 (5 bases). This CDR3 is 14 amino acids long. Germline V lookup: CDR1 SGDLS, CDR2 YYNGEE. The germline V and J ends were trimmed by 4 bases and 2 bases, with 11 bases remaining between them. The CDR3 reads CASSPRQYTDTQYF. In DNA, the CDR3 is TGTGCCAGCAGCCCCCGACAGTACACAGATACGCAGTATTTT. The variable domain in full, completed from reference TRBV9 and TRBJ2-3, reads DSGVTQTPKHLITATGQRVTLRCSPRSGDLSVYWYQQSLDQGLQFLIQYYNGEERAKGNILERFSAQQFPDLHSELNLSSLELGDSALYFCASSPRQYTDTQYFGPGTRLTVL.

The chain links TRBV5-1 to TRBJ1-6, with D perhaps matching TRBD1 (5 bases). Germline assignment: CDR1 SGHRS and CDR2 YFSETQ. This CDR3 has 17 residues. Trimming took off 4 bases at V and 0 bases at J, with 14 bases between the two ends. The CDR3 bases are TGCGCCAGCAGCCACCGGGACGGAAGCTCCTATAATTCACCCCTCCACTTT. Its translation is CASSHRDGSSYNSPLHF. Supplemented by reference TRBV5-1 and TRBJ1-6, the full variable domain reads KAGVTQTPRYLIKTRGQQVTLSCSPISGHRSVSWYQQTPGQGLQFLFEYFSETQRNKGNFPGRFSGRQFSNSRSEMNVSTLELGDSALYLCASSHRDGSSYNSPLHFGNGTRLTVT.

This chain connects TRBV28 to TRBJ2-5; possible D gene TRBD2, 5 bases. This CDR3 comprises 14 residues. The germline V gene has CDR1 MDHEN and CDR2 SYDVKM. V was shortened by 3 bases and J by 7 bases, with 15 bases between the two germline ends. CDR3 region: CASSLAGEFATQYF. CDR3 coding DNA: TGTGCCAGCAGTTTGGCCGGGGAATTTGCGACCCAGTACTTC.

This rearrangement joins TRBV10-1 to TRBJ2-5, with 12 nucleotides matching TRBD2. J gave up 2 bases and V 0 bases, and 1 base lay outside the gene matches. The CDR3 is 16 amino acids. Germline-derived CDR1 and CDR2 are WNHNN and SYGVQD (reference sequence). CDR3 coding DNA: TGCGCCAGCAGTGAGTCACTAGCGGGAGGACAAGAGACCCAGTACTTC. Translating it yields CASSESLAGGQETQYF.

This chain connects TRBV28 to TRBJ2-7, with 7 bases matching TRBD1. The junction had 8 bases not matched to a gene; V was cut back by 6 bases and J by 0 bases. This CDR3 is 15 amino acids long. Germline V CDR1 and CDR2: MDHEN, SYDVKM. CDR3 region: CASSVGQVSSYEQYF. CDR3 coding DNA: TGTGCCAGCAGCGTCGGACAGGTCAGCTCCTACGAGCAGTACTTC.

This clone was seen a handful of times. The chain combines TRBV12-2 with TRBJ1-1. TRBV12-2 is classified as a pseudogene. The CDR3 totals 14 residues. The CDR3 coding sequence is TGTGCAAGTCGCTTACCCGTTTGGAACACTGAAGCTTTCTTT. Protein: CASRLPVWNTEAFF.

V gene TRBV5-1 combines with J gene TRBJ2-3; TRBD2 is a possible D gene (6 bases). The CDR3 is 15 residues long. The V and J ends lost 2 bases and 1 base respectively, with 11 bases between them. Germline CDR1 is SGHRS and CDR2 is YFSETQ. The CDR3 sequence: CASSFRDSGTDTQYF. CDR3 bases: TGCGCCAGCAGCTTCCGGGACTCGGGCACAGATACGCAGTATTTT.

This clone was found once. The V call is TRBV6-5, the J call TRBJ2-7, with 8 positions matching TRBD2. The CDR3 sequence is 14 residues long. V lost 0 bases and J lost 5; bases outside the gene matches: 3. The germline CDR1 and CDR2 sequences are MNHEY and SVGAGI. DNA for the CDR3: TGTGCCAGCAGTTACTCGAGCGGGAGCCACGAGCAGTACTTC. Translation gives CASSYSSGSHEQYF.

This clone was detected only once. The rearrangement links TRBV27 to TRBJ2-7, with TRBD1 identical over 9 bases. The V and J ends lost 4 bases and 11 bases, in that order; junction bases with no gene match: 12. This CDR3 spans 14 amino acids. Germline CDR1 is MNHEY and CDR2 is SMNVEV (reference sequence). The CDR3 sequence: CASSSGQGFNDEYF. DNA for the CDR3: TGTGCCAGCAGTTCGGGACAGGGTTTTAACGATGAGTACTTC.

V gene TRBV6-5 combines with J gene TRBJ2-7, with 9 bases matching TRBD2. Unmatched junction bases numbered 10, after V lost 6 bases and J lost 7 bases. The germline CDR1 and CDR2 sequences are MNHEY and SVGAGI. The CDR3 extends over 14 amino acids. CDR3 DNA sequence: TGTGCCAGCAGAGACAGCGGGAGGAATGGAGAGCAGTACTTC. As protein: CASRDSGRNGEQYF.

This clone occurred once. The chain recombines TRBV7-2 with TRBJ1-5, with D perhaps TRBD1 (5 bases). V lost 1 base to trimming and J lost 7 bases, with 14 bases between them. Germline V gives CDR1 SGHTA, CDR2 FQGNSA. The CDR3 extends over 15 amino acids. CDR3 protein: CASSLVSGGAQPQHF. The CDR3, as DNA: TGTGCCAGCAGCTTAGTGTCGGGGGGAGCGCAGCCCCAGCATTTT.

The CDR3 loop is CASKRYEDTGELFF. The CDR3 DNA sequence: TGCGCCAGCAAGCGGTATGAGGACACCGGGGAGCTGTTTTTT. The chain combines TRBV5-1 with TRBJ2-2, with D perhaps TRBD2 (5 bases). V was trimmed by 6 bases and J by 3 bases, leaving 12 bases between them. CDR1 and CDR2 (germline): SGHRS, YFSETQ. The CDR3 covers 14 residues.

The chain recombines TRBV7-9 with TRBJ2-1, with D maybe TRBD2 (6 bases). Germline assignment: CDR1 SEHNR and CDR2 FQNEAQ (reference sequence). Trimming pared 7 bases from V and 6 bases from J, leaving 10 bases between. The CDR3 sequence is 12 residues long. This chain's CDR3 is CASIGGSNEQFF. The DNA of the CDR3 is TGTGCCAGCATTGGGGGGAGCAATGAGCAGTTCTTC.

This chain joins TRBV10-2 and TRBJ2-1; 8 nucleotides agree with TRBD1. The CDR3 loop spans 17 amino acids. After removal of 6 bases from V and 5 bases from J, the junction contained 15 bases not matched to a gene. Germline V gene sequence: CDR1 WSHSY, CDR2 SAAADI. CDR3 bases: TGCGCCAGCAGCCGCTGGGGGACAGGTTCGGTCCACAATGAGCAGTTCTTC. Its translation: CASSRWGTGSVHNEQFF.

The chain combines TRBV6-9 with TRBJ1-2, with a tentative D call TRBD1 (6 bases). V lost 4 bases and J lost 8, with 11 bases in between. Germline values: CDR1 MNHGY, CDR2 SVAAGI. CDR3 length equals 12 residues. The CDR3 is CASSSDRNGYTF. The DNA for the CDR3 is TGTGCCAGCAGTTCAGACAGGAACGGCTACACCTTC.

The chain carries TRBV19 and TRBJ2-1; 7 bases are shared with TRBD1. The CDR3 sequence is 12 residues long. The germline V gene encodes CDR1 LNHDA and CDR2 SQIVND (reference sequence). Trimming took 3 bases from V and 10 from J; bases not matched to a gene: 3. CDR3 in amino acids: CASSIGTVEQFF. CDR3 DNA sequence: TGTGCCAGTAGTATTGGGACAGTCGAGCAGTTCTTC. The full variable domain, its missing parts supplied by reference TRBV19 and TRBJ2-1, is DGGITQSPKYLFRKEGQNVTLSCEQNLNHDAMYWYRQDPGQGLRLIYYSQIVNDFQKGDIAEGYSVSREKKESFPLTVTSAQKNPTAFYLCASSIGTVEQFFGPGTRLTVL.

This clone occurred once. The CDR3 DNA sequence: TGTGCCAGCAGCTACCGCTTGGGCAATCAGCCCCAGCATTTT. It yields the protein CASSYRLGNQPQHF. The chain has TRBV7-3 and TRBJ1-5; D unclear. This CDR3 is 14 amino acids long. Trimming pared 4 bases from V and 2 bases from J, leaving 9 bases between. Germline lookup yields CDR1 SGHTA and CDR2 FQGTGA.